This TCR beta chain was obtained from a study of T cells in Graves' hyperthyroidism and ophthalmopathy. General observations from the study: Most clonotypes expanded in the thyroid (above 0.001) were also present in blood.

With 2 bases clipped from V and 3 bases from J, the junction kept 10 bases outside the gene matches. The CDR3 covers 16 residues. From germline, CDR1 is MNHEY and CDR2 SVGAGI. This clonotype has a count of ten or more. The antigen is not known. The cohort's ophthalmopathy patients, a group with duration under 3 months, had a Clinical Activity Score of at least 3 and a NOSPECS grade of at least 4. The investigators amplified TCR beta CDR3 regions from RNA transcripts. An initial round of RT-PCR targeting the TCR CDR3 relied on the HTBI primer set. A single record per CDR3 protein comes from TCRdb applying MiXCR to the multiplex PCR reads. The sample shows fewer than 450,000 distinct CDR3 sequences, 13% to 15% of them seen only once.

Sequencing input: blood. The receptor was isolated from a woman between 55 and 75 years old with Graves' ophthalmopathy. The chain links TRBV6-5 to TRBJ2-7, with 7 bases lining up with TRBD2. CDR3 DNA sequence: TGTGCCAGCAGTTACACGCTCCGGGGGGAGCTCTACGAGCAGTACTTC. Amino acid sequence: CASSYTLRGELYEQYF.